What follows is one T cell receptor beta chain and its context. The same CDR3 is also encoded by other DNA sequences in this sample. The data originate from a study of blood T cell repertoires in COVID-19. Here immunoSEQ multiplex PCR was the method, and the copy in TCRdb shows in-frame clones only, minus some. The sample yields under 30,000 clones, 70% to 90% seen once. There are 14 residues in the CDR3. Germline loops: CDR1 KGHSH, CDR2 LQKENI. V was shortened by 6 bases and J by 3 bases, with 15 bases between the two germline ends. Source material: peripheral blood. The chain has TRBV18 and TRBJ2-7; possible D gene TRBD1, 5 bases. The receptor comes from a human donor in a cohort sampled during active COVID-19. CDR3 sequence (DNA): TGTGCCAGCTCTCCGGATAGGGGAAACTACGAGCAGTACTTC. Translated, it gives CASSPDRGNYEQYF.